Listed here are 24 T cell receptor beta chains from one sample, sequenced in a study of blood T cell repertoires in COVID-19 (dated by TCRdb to the early 2020s). The library was prepared using the immunoSEQ multiplex PCR assay. TCRdb limited this immuneACCESS table to in-frame rearrangements with V and J called. A share of clones is missing; checked studies link under half to unresolved V genes, and the rest is unexplained. The sample data list 45,000 to 65,000 clones, and approximately 90% of these were observed just once. The ten top clones hold over 3% of the sample. The sample was peripheral blood. The receptor set was obtained from a human donor in a cohort sampled during active COVID-19.

The V and J genes are TRBV7-9 and TRBJ1-2; 7 nucleotides agree with TRBD1. Germline trimming cut 5 bases from V and 6 bases from J; bases unmatched to any gene: 9. Germline CDR1 is SEHNR and CDR2 is FQNEAQ (reference sequence). The CDR3 loop spans 14 amino acids. The CDR3 is CASSLRTGSDGYTF. The CDR3, as DNA: TGTGCCAGCAGCCTGCGGACAGGAAGCGATGGCTACACCTTC. Drawing the rest from reference TRBV7-9 and TRBJ1-2, the complete variable domain is DTGVSQNPRHKITKRGQNVTFRCDPISEHNRLYWYRQTLGQGPEFLTYFQNEAQLEKSRLLSDRFSAERPKGSFSTLEIQRTEQGDSAMYLCASSLRTGSDGYTFGSGTRLTVV.

This rearrangement joins TRBV10-3 to TRBJ2-3; D may be TRBD2 (5 bases). V lost 5 bases and J 0 bases, leaving 9 bases between the germline ends. The CDR3 runs to 14 residues. The germline V gene encodes CDR1 ENHRY and CDR2 SYGVKD. CDR3 amino acids: CAISRSGSTDTQYF. For the CDR3, the DNA is TGTGCCATCAGTCGGAGCGGTAGCACAGATACGCAGTATTTT.

This chain connects TRBV6-4 to TRBJ2-1, with TRBD1 matching 9 bases. The germline gives CDR1 MRHNA, CDR2 SNTAGT. The CDR3 sequence is 15 residues long. V shed 4 bases, J shed 3 bases, and the junction held 4 bases outside the gene matches. CDR3: CASSGGTGHYNEQFF. In nucleotides, the CDR3 is TGTGCCAGCAGTGGGGGGACAGGGCACTACAATGAGCAGTTCTTC.

V is TRBV6-4 and J is TRBJ1-2; tentative D call: TRBD1 (5 bases). CDR3 length equals 15 residues. Deletions cut 4 bases from V and 2 bases from J, with 14 bases between. CDR1 MRHNA and CDR2 SNTAGT come from the germline V gene. This chain's CDR3 is CASSAYRGGNYGYTF. For the CDR3, the DNA is TGTGCCAGCAGTGCCTACCGGGGGGGGAACTATGGCTACACCTTC.

This rearrangement joins TRBV3-1 (or the pseudogene TRBV3-2) to TRBJ1-2, with 7 bases fitting TRBD1. The J segment lost 2 bases and the V segment lost 3 bases, leaving 3 bases of the junction unmatched. This CDR3 region has 14 residues. CDR1 is LGHDT, CDR2 YNNKEL, per germline (reference sequence). The CDR3 DNA follows: TGTGCCAGCAGCCACGGGACAGAAAACTATGGCTACACCTTC. Its translation is CASSHGTENYGYTF.

J is TRBJ2-5 and V is TRBV5-1; D is perhaps TRBD2 (6 bases). The V gene's germline CDR1 is SGHRS and CDR2 YFSETQ. This CDR3 has 14 residues. The germline V and J ends were trimmed by 0 bases and 5 bases, with 11 bases remaining between them. For the CDR3, the DNA is TGCGCCAGCAGCTTGGGCGGGGTCGAGGAGACCCAGTACTTC. Its protein product is CASSLGGVEETQYF.

This chain uses TRBV6-5 with TRBJ1-1; tentative D call: TRBD1 (6 bases). The germline gives CDR1 MNHEY, CDR2 SVGAGI. V lost 6 bases and J lost 2, with 10 bases in between. The CDR3 has 13 amino acids. CDR3 region: CASRTGTNTEAFF. The DNA for the CDR3 is TGTGCCAGCAGAACAGGGACCAACACTGAAGCTTTCTTT.

The rearrangement joins TRBV4-1 to TRBJ1-5, with 11 bases identical to TRBD1. Germline V lookup: CDR1 MGHRA, CDR2 YSYEKL. The V and J ends lost 0 bases and 7 bases, in that order; junction bases with no gene match: 5. CDR3 length: 16 residues. CDR3 in amino acids: CASSQDLGQGEQPQHF. The CDR3 DNA is TGCGCCAGCAGCCAAGATTTGGGACAGGGGGAGCAGCCCCAGCATTTT.

The chain employs TRBV28 and TRBJ2-3; TRBD1 might be the D (5 bases). Germline V gene sequence: CDR1 MDHEN, CDR2 SYDVKM. The length of the CDR3 is 13 residues. Trimming took 7 bases from V and 8 from J, leaving 16 bases between them. This CDR3 reads CASTAPGHGTQYF. Here the CDR3 DNA reads TGTGCCAGCACCGCCCCAGGGCACGGTACGCAGTATTTT.

The chain uses TRBV7-8 and TRBJ1-5; possibly TRBD1 for D (5 bases). The CDR3 extends over 16 amino acids. V lost 5 bases to trimming and J lost 5 bases, with 19 bases between them. Germline CDR1 SGHVS, CDR2 FQNEAQ. The CDR3 nucleotides are TGTGCCAGCAGCCATATACCTGCCCGGGGGGATCAGCCCCAGCATTTT. This gives the protein CASSHIPARGDQPQHF.

This chain connects TRBV4-2 to TRBJ2-7; TRBD1 matches 7 bases. V shed 0 bases and J 2 bases; nucleotides not matched to a gene: 7. CDR1 and CDR2 (germline): LGHNA, YNFKEQ. CDR3 size: 16 residues. The CDR3 DNA follows: TGTGCCAGCAGCCAAGATCTGGGGGACAGAGCCTACGAGCAGTACTTC. It yields the protein CASSQDLGDRAYEQYF.

The chain uses TRBV23-1 and TRBJ2-7, with 9 bases fitting TRBD2. TRBV23-1 falls under the ORF class, with uncertain function. The ends lost 8 bases at V and 2 bases at J; junction bases unmatched: 4. The CDR3 covers 13 residues. The CDR3 nucleotides read TGCGCCAGCGGGGGACTAGCTGCCTACGAGCAGTACGTC. It is translated as CASGGLAAYEQYV.

This CDR3 reads CASSQDRDYYNEQFF. CDR3 coding DNA: TGCGCCAGCAGCCAAGATAGGGACTACTACAATGAGCAGTTCTTC. This chain joins TRBV4-3 and TRBJ2-1; 7 bases agree with TRBD2. V lost 0 bases and J lost 3; bases outside the gene matches: 2. The CDR3 has 15 residues. Per the germline V gene, CDR1 is LGHNA and CDR2 is YSLEER.

This chain's CDR3 is CASSLVPAGGETQYF. DNA for the CDR3: TGTGCCAGCAGCTTAGTACCCGCTGGGGGGGAGACCCAGTACTTC. The gene calls are TRBV7-6 and TRBJ2-5; weak D call: TRBD2 (6 bases). Trimming removed 1 base at V and 5 bases at J, with 14 bases between. CDR3 size: 15 residues. Germline V gene data show CDR1 as SGHVS and CDR2 as FNYEAQ.

The genes are TRBV5-1 and TRBJ2-5; 9 nucleotides line up with TRBD1. CDR1 is SGHRS and CDR2 is YFSETQ in the germline V gene. CDR3 size: 15 residues. V was pared by 3 bases and J by 5 bases, with 8 bases of the junction left unmatched. The CDR3 bases are TGCGCCAGCAGCTGGGGACAGGGAAAGGAGGAGACCCAGTACTTC. Protein sequence: CASSWGQGKEETQYF.

The V call is TRBV27, the J call TRBJ1-2; perhaps TRBD1 as D (5 bases). The CDR3 is 19 residues long. V gave up 6 bases and J gave up 8 bases, with 34 bases separating them. Germline V gives CDR1 MNHEY, CDR2 SMNVEV (reference sequence). The chain's CDR3 is CASSWGGSSGRGVSNGYTF. The CDR3 DNA follows: TGTGCCAGCAGCTGGGGGGGTAGCTCTGGGAGAGGGGTCTCGAACGGCTACACCTTC.

The J gene is TRBJ1-2, the V gene TRBV6-5; 7 bases agree with TRBD1. The germline V gene has CDR1 MNHEY and CDR2 SVGAGI. The CDR3 is 13 amino acids. V lost 5 bases, J lost 8 bases, and 8 bases stayed unmatched. The CDR3 DNA is TGTGCCAGCAGTCACAGGGGAAGTGCCGGCTACACCTTC. It encodes CASSHRGSAGYTF.

CDR3 amino acids: CASSFGVRGYEQYF. For the CDR3, the DNA is TGTGCCAGCAGCTTCGGTGTCAGGGGCTACGAGCAGTACTTC. V usage is TRBV7-9 and J usage is TRBJ2-7; perhaps TRBD1 as D (6 bases). V lost 3 bases and J 3 bases, leaving 12 bases between the germline ends. The CDR3 has 14 residues. Germline CDR1 is SEHNR and CDR2 is FQNEAQ (reference sequence).

The chain joins TRBV12-5 to TRBJ1-1, with D possibly matching TRBD1 (6 bases). Germline V gene data show CDR1 as LGHNT and CDR2 as FRNRAP. The CDR3 is 13 residues long. The V end lost 1 base, the J end lost 8 bases, and 11 bases lay between the germline ends. The CDR3 here is CASGLGPGTEAFF. CDR3 DNA sequence: TGTGCTAGTGGTTTGGGGCCCGGGACAGAAGCTTTCTTT.

This clone was counted only a few times. The V gene is TRBV5-1, the J gene TRBJ1-2; the D gene is possibly TRBD1 (6 bases). The germline V gene encodes CDR1 SGHRS and CDR2 YFSETQ. The CDR3 consists of 15 residues. The V gene lost 2 bases and the J gene lost 6 bases, with 17 bases spanning the gap. The chain's CDR3 is CASSFRQGFEDGYTF. In DNA, the CDR3 is TGCGCCAGCAGCTTCCGGCAGGGGTTTGAGGATGGCTACACCTTC.

The CDR3 region is CASSLFSQNYGYTF. CDR3 bases: TGCGCCAGCAGCTTGTTTTCCCAAAACTATGGCTACACCTTC. The chain employs TRBV5-1 and TRBJ1-2; unclear D gene. V gave up 1 base and J gave up 2 bases, with 9 bases separating them. Looked up from germline, CDR1 is SGHRS and CDR2 is YFSETQ. The CDR3 extends over 14 amino acids.

V gene TRBV28 combines with J gene TRBJ2-7; TRBD2 aligns across 11 bases. CDR3 length equals 15 residues. V shed 6 bases and J 2 bases; nucleotides not matched to a gene: 6. The germline gives CDR1 MDHEN, CDR2 SYDVKM. The CDR3 region is CASRTGTSGPYEQYF. In DNA form, the CDR3 reads TGTGCCAGCAGAACGGGGACTAGCGGCCCCTACGAGCAGTACTTC.

The rearrangement links TRBV4-1 to TRBJ1-2; no definite D call. The CDR3 totals 17 residues. The V end lost 1 base, the J end lost 8 bases, and 23 bases lay between the germline ends. Germline CDR1 MGHRA, CDR2 YSYEKL. This chain's CDR3 is CASSQGSRQSGYPGYTF. CDR3 DNA sequence: TGCGCCAGCAGCCAAGGATCCCGTCAGAGCGGCTATCCCGGCTACACCTTC.

The V gene is TRBV6-1, the J gene TRBJ2-2, with a possible D match to TRBD1 (5 bases). Trimming stripped 3 bases from V and 7 bases from J, with 12 bases between. The CDR3 loop spans 14 amino acids. Germline CDR1 reads MNHNS; CDR2 reads SASEGT. The CDR3 DNA is TGTGCCAGCAGTGATAATTCAGGGTTCGGGGAGCTGTTTTTT. This encodes CASSDNSGFGELFF.